This entry lists 7 T cell receptor beta chains sequenced from one sample in a study of shared clonotypes between healthy human individuals. Assay used: immunoSEQ multiplex PCR; TCRdb lists only in-frame clones, some missing. The sample comprises fewer than 850,000 clones, 90% of which are singletons, and 34% rests with the top ten. Sequencing used memory CD8+ T cells from PBMCs. Subset specified: CD45RO+ cells pooled with CCR7-negative TemRA cells. The receptors were sampled from a man younger than 35 in good health. Some clones in this sample may be carry-over from other donors' samples.

The rearrangement joins TRBV7-3 to TRBJ2-7, with 7 bases lining up with TRBD1. In germline, CDR1 is SGHTA, CDR2 FQGTGA. The CDR3 covers 13 residues. After removal of 4 bases from V and 2 bases from J, the junction contained 2 bases not matched to a gene. CDR3 sequence: CASSWGTAYEQYF. The CDR3 nucleotides read TGTGCCAGCAGCTGGGGGACAGCCTACGAGCAGTACTTC.

V and J are TRBV7-3 and TRBJ2-3; D is uncertain. Germline V CDR1 and CDR2: SGHTA, FQGTGA. Trimming removed 4 bases at V and 0 bases at J, with 2 bases between. The CDR3 spans 12 residues. Here the CDR3 reads CASSYSTDTQYF. CDR3 DNA sequence: TGTGCCAGCAGCTATAGCACAGATACGCAGTATTTT.

V usage is TRBV27 and J usage is TRBJ1-1; a possible D gene is TRBD1 (5 bases). Looked up from germline, CDR1 is MNHEY and CDR2 is SMNVEV (reference sequence). V was pared by 5 bases and J by 1 base, with 11 bases between. CDR3 length: 14 residues. The CDR3 loop reads CASSPGTSNTEAFF. The CDR3 coding sequence is TGTGCCAGCAGTCCCGGGACGTCGAACACTGAAGCTTTCTTT.

The genes are TRBV7-8 and TRBJ1-1; the D gene is possibly TRBD1 (6 bases). Germline CDR1 is SGHVS and CDR2 is FQNEAQ. This CDR3 has 14 amino acids. V lost 4 bases to trimming and J lost 5 bases, with 14 bases between them. The CDR3 spells CASSSTGTWTEAFF. For the CDR3, the DNA is TGTGCCAGCAGCTCTACAGGGACTTGGACTGAAGCTTTCTTT.

CDR3 region: CARSLEPAGTGELFF. The CDR3 DNA sequence: TGTGCCAGAAGCTTGGAACCGGCAGGCACCGGGGAGCTGTTTTTT. This chain joins TRBV5-3 and TRBJ2-2; D call uncertain. TRBV5-3 is noted as an ORF with a role that remains uncertain. The CDR3 contains 15 residues. V was cut by 0 bases and J by 4 bases, with 10 bases left in between.

Comments on this clone: This could be a read error, since a much larger clone is one nucleotide away. Other DNA sequences of this sample code for an identical CDR3. This chain links TRBV7-6 with TRBJ1-1; 9 positions match TRBD1. Trimming cost V 3 bases and J 4 bases; bases outside gene matches: 0. Germline CDR1 is SGHVS and CDR2 is FNYEAQ. This CDR3 has 13 residues. In DNA, the CDR3 is TGTGCCAGCAGCTTGGACAGGGGCACTGAAGCTTTCTTT. Residues: CASSLDRGTEAFF.

DNA for the CDR3: TGTGCCAGCTCACCAATCCCGATACCCAGCGGGAACACTGAAGCTTTCTTT. This gives the protein CASSPIPIPSGNTEAFF. The chain has TRBV18 and TRBJ1-1, with D unresolved. Germline V lookup: CDR1 KGHSH, CDR2 LQKENI. The CDR3 has 17 amino acids. The V gene lost 2 bases and the J gene lost 1 base, with 17 bases spanning the gap. The variable domain in full, with the rest retrieved from reference TRBV18 and TRBJ1-1, is NAGVMQNPRHLVRRRGQEARLRCSPMKGHSHVYWYRQLPEEGLKFMVYLQKENIIDESGMPKERFSAEFPKEGPSILRIQQVVRGDSAAYFCASSPIPIPSGNTEAFFGQGTRLTVV.